These T cell receptor beta chains were read from a single sample in a study of T cells in Graves' hyperthyroidism and ophthalmopathy. TCRdb used MiXCR to reprocess the multiplex PCR reads, holding one entry per CDR3 protein. Here the sample spans 640,000 or so distinct CDR3 sequences, roughly 14% being singletons. Sequencing input: blood. These receptors all come from a middle-aged woman with Graves' ophthalmopathy. Each CDR3 is given with its conserved first and last residue.

TRBV5-1	CASSSQGAAKNIQYF
TRBV28	CASSSPRAGVVETQYF
TRBV6-2/TRBV6-3	CASVGDDPTGHF
TRBV19	CASSPLAGGPSYEQYF
TRBV10-3	CAIGQAYEQYF
TRBV5-1	CASSLSLRDGYTF
TRBV19	CASSMVSGSSYEQYF
TRBV6-5	CASQASGALSEQYF
TRBV12-3/TRBV12-4	CASRPRDNGYSNQPQHF
TRBV28	CASSPTTGDSYEQYF
TRBV6-4	CASGERQGTEAFF
TRBV28	CASSVGSLSYEQYF
TRBV7-3	CASSRGMGYEQYF
TRBV19	CASSMFLAGASEQYF
TRBV6-5	CASSYAPRALDYEQYF
TRBV30	CAWSPGDFQETQYF
TRBV28	CASSRFGPGQDPGYTF
TRBV20-1	CSARGTSGREQYF
TRBV30	CAWTNPETQYF
TRBV12-3/TRBV12-4	CASRGALYEQYF
TRBV28	CASSLSGVDEQYF
TRBV29-1	CSVVAGHSYEQYF
TRBV6-5	CASSYGGFQETQYF
TRBV9	CASSVASSGNYEQYF
TRBV15	CATSFRLSSYEQYF
TRBV28	CASSLVWYCSGRGYEQYF
TRBV29-1	CSVEDERGSYEQYF
TRBV5-1	CASSLGNNQPQHF
TRBV5-6	CASSRRSAREEAFF
TRBV7-2	CASSSQTGGSYEQYF
TRBV7-2	CASSPARLGSETQYF
TRBV13	CASSLPDTSYEQYF
TRBV7-2	CASSLVALAGVYEQYF
TRBV6-2/TRBV6-3	CASIPQGRGETQYF
TRBV10-3	CAIKAQGKETQYF
TRBV12-3/TRBV12-4	CASSAGTKNTGELFF
TRBV29-1	CSVEKNTGELFF
TRBV28	CASSILRDRDNYGYTF
TRBV6-5	CASSYSGDQPQHF
TRBV7-2	CASSLQAYPYEQYF
TRBV3-1	CASSQAGPGGGGELFF
TRBV29-1	CSAEGGLEGYEQYF
TRBV30	CAWSGGQGAHGYTF
TRBV29-1	CSVVAFNTEAFF
TRBV6-1	CASRRQGLGETQYF
TRBV7-8	CASSWKTNSPLHF
TRBV3-1	CASSPAVARNIQYF
TRBV11-3	CASSPADGGRETQYF
TRBV2	CASKPSGEETQYF
TRBV7-2	CASSSRLLLAEEQYF
TRBV27	CASGSGTSGRGGPGELFF